Each of the 5 T cell receptor beta chains below was sequenced from the same sample in a study of CD4 T cells in relation to SARS-CoV-2 and coronaviruses. These TCRs' antigens remain unknown. Sequencing used immunoSEQ multiplex PCR; TCRdb keeps in-frame clones, though not all of them. In the table there are under 35,000 clones, about 76% of which are singletons. Unexposed donor CD4+ T cells date from about 2011-2018, before the COVID-19 pandemic. The cells were cultured for less than twelve days before CD4+ T cells were isolated. The specimen sequenced was CD4+ T cells from PBMCs, cultured in vitro. The receptors shown here come from a human donor in good health.

This chain connects TRBV4-2 to TRBJ2-3, with D possibly being TRBD1 (5 bases). Germline V lookup: CDR1 LGHNA, CDR2 YNFKEQ. This CDR3 spans 15 amino acids. V dropped 0 bases and J dropped 0 bases, with 7 bases sitting between them. The CDR3 here is CASSQEGQSTDTQYF. The CDR3 DNA reads TGTGCCAGCAGCCAAGAGGGGCAGAGCACAGATACGCAGTATTTT.

This clone occurred a few times. This sequence joins TRBV12-3 or TRBV12-4 and TRBJ2-2; D is ambiguous. The CDR3 loop spans 13 amino acids. V shed 2 bases and J shed 1 base, with 2 bases lying between them. CDR3 amino acids: CASSLMNTGELFF. CDR3 sequence (DNA): TGTGCCAGCAGTTTAATGAACACCGGGGAGCTGTTTTTT.

This chain uses TRBV2 with TRBJ2-3, with D perhaps assigned TRBD1 or TRBD2 (5 bases each). This CDR3 contains 15 residues. With 6 bases removed from V and 0 bases from J, the gap between germline ends came to 13 bases. Germline CDR1 and CDR2: SNHLY and FYNNEI. The chain's CDR3 is CASSKRGGSTDTQYF. Here the CDR3 DNA reads TGTGCCAGCAGCAAAAGGGGCGGGAGCACAGATACGCAGTATTTT.

This clone came up a few times. The chain links TRBV11-2 to TRBJ1-3; D call uncertain. There are 14 residues in the CDR3. The germline V gene encodes CDR1 SGHAT and CDR2 FQNNGV. The ends were cut back, 3 bases at V and 2 bases at J, with 8 bases in the middle. CDR3 coding DNA: TGTGCCAGCAGCTTCGGAGGTACTGGAAACACCATATATTTT. It codes for CASSFGGTGNTIYF.

The CDR3 coding sequence is TGTGCCAGCAGCTTCGGTAGCAATCAGCCCCAGCATTTT. Amino acid sequence: CASSFGSNQPQHF. V and J are TRBV11-1 and TRBJ1-5; D is ambiguous. The V gene's germline CDR1 is SGHAT and CDR2 FQDESV (reference sequence). There are 13 residues in the CDR3. V was clipped by 3 bases and J by 0 bases, with 3 bases between them.